Sequencing of this T cell receptor beta chain was carried out in a study of T cell responses to AZD1222 COVID-19 vaccine. CDR3 length equals 12 residues. Trimming left V 5 bases short and J 2 bases short, with 6 bases between. The method was immunoSEQ multiplex PCR; TCRdb's version includes in-frame clones alone and lacks a portion of them. The repertoire includes roughly 15,000 clones, about three quarters of them detected once, and 13% to 15% sits in the top ten. Details on this clone: Its antigen remains unidentified.

General observations from the study: The study found Spike-specific TCR breadth and depth rose after two AZD1222 doses. Seropositivity was recorded at baseline in only five to seven AZD1222 recipients. A mostly white British donor set with more females was recruited, and clonal diversity was possibly underestimated.

The receptor comes from an adult who received the AZD1222 COVID-19 vaccine. The source was peripheral blood, collected 28 days after the second AZD1222 dose. This chain uses TRBV12-3 or TRBV12-4 with TRBJ1-1; D gene ambiguous. The CDR3: CASSLSNTEAFF. The CDR3 nucleotides are TGTGCCAGCAGTCTAAGTAACACTGAAGCTTTCTTT.